A single sample is the source of the 12 T cell receptor beta chains below, sequenced in a study of T cells in Graves' hyperthyroidism and ophthalmopathy. Researchers took RNA transcripts and amplified the TCR beta CDR3 regions from them. TCR CDR3 regions were first amplified by RT-PCR with HTBI primers. MiXCR, applied by TCRdb to the multiplex PCR reads, yields one record per CDR3 protein. This table has under 400,000 distinct CDR3 sequences, 12% to 15% appearing once. Material: blood. These TCRs come from an older woman with Graves' ophthalmopathy.

This clonotype was counted at least ten times. The V gene is TRBV11-2, the J gene TRBJ2-1, with D perhaps matching TRBD2 (5 bases). Trimming removed 1 base from V and 7 bases from J, with 8 bases in between. The CDR3 consists of 13 residues. Germline CDR1 reads SGHAT; CDR2 reads FQNNGV. This chain's CDR3 is CASSLGEFNEQFF. In DNA form, the CDR3 reads TGTGCCAGCAGCTTAGGGGAGTTTAATGAGCAGTTCTTC. The variable domain in full, with the rest retrieved from reference TRBV11-2 and TRBJ2-1, is EAGVAQSPRYKIIEKRQSVAFWCNPISGHATLYWYQQILGQGPKLLIQFQNNGVVDDSQLPKDRFSAERLKGVDSTLKIQPAKLEDSAVYLCASSLGEFNEQFFGPGTRLTVL.

This clonotype has at least ten counts. The V and J genes are TRBV12-3 or TRBV12-4 and TRBJ2-7, with D hard to call. V lost 3 bases and J lost 3, with 12 bases in between. The CDR3 is made up of 14 amino acids. CDR3 sequence reads: CASSFQPNNYEQYF. CDR3 bases: TGTGCCAGCAGTTTTCAACCGAATAACTACGAGCAGTACTTC.

This clonotype was counted ten times or more. The chain employs TRBV28 and TRBJ2-5; tentatively, D is TRBD1 (7 bases). This CDR3 comprises 14 residues. The V end was cut by 10 bases, the J end by 2 bases, with 17 bases between. In germline, CDR1 is MDHEN, CDR2 SYDVKM. CDR3 coding DNA: TGTGCCACCAATGGGCAGGGGGGACAAGAGACCCAGTACTTC. Protein product: CATNGQGGQETQYF.

The sample holds many counts of this clonotype. This chain connects TRBV28 to TRBJ2-5; 10 positions match TRBD2. With V trimmed by 1 base and J by 5 bases, 7 bases remained unmatched. From germline, CDR1 is MDHEN and CDR2 SYDVKM. The CDR3 contains 16 residues. CDR3 region: CASSLSLAGVSETQYF. Written as DNA, the CDR3 is TGTGCCAGCAGTTTATCCCTAGCGGGAGTGTCGGAGACCCAGTACTTC.

The table lists this clonotype with many counts. For the CDR3, the DNA is TGCGCCAGCAGCTTTGCAGACAGGGGCTACGAGCAGTACTTC. Residues: CASSFADRGYEQYF. The rearrangement links TRBV5-1 to TRBJ2-7; 8 bases agree with TRBD1. Looked up from germline, CDR1 is SGHRS and CDR2 is YFSETQ. This CDR3 has 14 residues. After removal of 2 bases from V and 3 bases from J, the junction contained 4 bases not matched to a gene. Based on the CDR3 plus reference TRBV5-1 and TRBJ2-7, the full variable domain is KAGVTQTPRYLIKTRGQQVTLSCSPISGHRSVSWYQQTPGQGLQFLFEYFSETQRNKGNFPGRFSGRQFSNSRSEMNVSTLELGDSALYLCASSFADRGYEQYFGPGTRLTVT.

This clonotype was observed many times. The J gene is TRBJ1-1, the V gene TRBV11-2, with 7 bases fitting TRBD1. CDR3 length equals 14 residues. The J segment lost 5 bases and the V segment lost 5 bases, leaving 8 bases of the junction unmatched. Germline values: CDR1 SGHAT, CDR2 FQNNGV. DNA for the CDR3: TGTGCCAGCAGCCCTTCAGGGGGAGGGACTGAAGCTTTCTTT. Amino acid sequence: CASSPSGGGTEAFF.

The table lists this clonotype with many counts. This chain joins TRBV2 and TRBJ2-1; TRBD2 agrees at 11 bases. Germline values: CDR1 SNHLY, CDR2 FYNNEI. Trimming removed 6 bases from V and 3 bases from J; junction bases left unmatched: 7. The length of the CDR3 is 16 residues. The CDR3 here is CASRPLTSGSYNEQFF. The CDR3 coding sequence is TGTGCCAGCAGGCCGCTCACTAGCGGGAGCTACAATGAGCAGTTCTTC.

In this sample, this clonotype turned up many times. V is TRBV12-5 and J is TRBJ2-3, with 9 bases lining up with TRBD1. V was clipped by 5 bases and J by 2 bases; unmatched bases: 8. The CDR3 runs to 16 residues. CDR1 and CDR2 (germline): LGHNT, FRNRAP. The CDR3 loop reads CASGPPTGGLTDTQYF. CDR3 nucleotide sequence: TGTGCTAGTGGTCCCCCCACAGGGGGCCTCACAGATACGCAGTATTTT.

This clonotype appeared many times. The chain joins TRBV6-1 to TRBJ1-2; TRBD1 matches at 9 bases. The CDR3 is 15 residues long. Germline CDR1 and CDR2: MNHNS and SASEGT. J was trimmed by 8 bases and V by 7 bases; bases with no gene match: 14. Written as DNA, the CDR3 is TGTGCCAGCACCGAACCGGGACAGGGCGTGAGGGGCTACACCTTC. Translated: CASTEPGQGVRGYTF.

This clonotype was counted between two and nine times. The V gene is TRBV6-1, the J gene TRBJ2-7; TRBD1 aligns across 9 bases. The CDR3 is 13 residues long. Germline V gene lookup returns CDR1 MNHNS and CDR2 SASEGT. J gave up 6 bases and V 8 bases, and 8 bases lay outside the gene matches. As DNA, the CDR3 is TGTGCCAGCCGGGACAGGGCCCCGACCGAGCAGTACTTC. Its protein product is CASRDRAPTEQYF.

There are many counts of this clonotype. The rearrangement uses TRBV2 and TRBJ1-6; TRBD1 matches 8 bases. With V trimmed by 4 bases and J by 10 bases, 6 bases remained unmatched. The CDR3 contains 14 residues. CDR1 SNHLY and CDR2 FYNNEI come from the germline V gene. The CDR3 loop reads CASSGETGVSPLHF. The CDR3 region has the DNA TGTGCCAGCAGTGGGGAGACAGGGGTATCACCCCTCCACTTT. Complete variable domain (other parts from reference TRBV2 and TRBJ1-6): EPEVTQTPSHQVTQMGQEVILRCVPISNHLYFYWYRQILGQKVEFLVSFYNNEISEKSEIFDDQFSVERPDGSNFTLKIRSTKLEDSAMYFCASSGETGVSPLHFGNGTRLTVT.

Turning to this clonotype: It may be a read error: a sequence one base away is much more abundant. Here the CDR3 omits its conserved ending phenylalanine or tryptophan, so a read error is the likely source. CDR3 sequence reads: CATSREIGPNQPQHC. CDR3 DNA sequence: TGTGCCACCAGCAGGGAGATCGGACCCAATCAGCCCCAGCATTGT. The V and J genes are TRBV15 and TRBJ1-5; no firm D call. Germline CDR1 is LNHNV and CDR2 is YYDKDF (reference sequence). V lost 3 bases, J lost 3 bases, and 12 bases lay in between. The CDR3 totals 15 residues.